These 9 T cell receptor beta chains were sequenced from one sample in a study of cytomegalovirus exposure and HLA in healthy donors. The PCR had 60 Vbeta and 13 Jbeta primers. Generated by immunoSEQ multiplex PCR, the TCRdb table keeps only in-frame clones and is missing some. Among 150,000 or so clones listed, about two thirds were seen once. Sequenced: PBMCs. Receptors were obtained from a woman younger than 35 in good health and CMV-seronegative.

The chain uses TRBV6-6 and TRBJ2-5; 8 nucleotides line up with TRBD2. The CDR3 runs to 13 residues. V lost 5 bases and J lost 4; bases outside the gene matches: 3. In germline, CDR1 is MNHNY, CDR2 SVGAGI (reference sequence). DNA of the CDR3: TGTGCCAGCAGTCACGGGAGGGCAGAGACCCAGTACTTC. It codes for CASSHGRAETQYF.

This chain connects TRBV25-1 to TRBJ1-1; the D is unclear. This CDR3 has 11 residues. Trimming removed 6 bases from V and 2 bases from J, with 4 bases in between. Germline V gene lookup returns CDR1 MGHDK and CDR2 SYGVNS. CDR3 amino acids: CASRTNTEAFF. The CDR3 DNA sequence: TGTGCCAGCAGGACTAACACTGAAGCTTTCTTT.

The V gene is TRBV9, the J gene TRBJ2-5; 10 bases fit TRBD1. Matching the DNA end better, TRBJ2-7 makes the J call doubtful. The CDR3 length is 19 residues. Germline CDR1 is SGDLS and CDR2 is YYNGEE. CDR3 sequence (DNA): TGTGCCAGCAGCGTTTCAACAGGGGGGGGGACAGGGGTAGTTGACGAGCAGTACTTC. This translates into CASSVSTGGGTGVVDEQYF.

This chain uses TRBV6-1 with TRBJ1-1, with unresolved D. V dropped 3 bases and J dropped 6 bases, with 14 bases sitting between them. Germline V gene sequence: CDR1 MNHNS, CDR2 SASEGT. CDR3 length: 14 residues. CDR3 nucleotides: TGTGCCAGCAGTGACGAGAGGAGGGATCCTGAAGCTTTCTTT. Translating it yields CASSDERRDPEAFF.

The rearrangement joins TRBV28 to TRBJ2-1; 9 bases map to TRBD1. The junction had 9 bases not matched to a gene; V was cut back by 6 bases and J by 6 bases. The CDR3 extends over 15 amino acids. Germline values: CDR1 MDHEN, CDR2 SYDVKM. The CDR3 DNA follows: TGTGCCAGCAGATTCCGGGACAGGGTGCTCAATGAGCAGTTCTTC. Translated, it gives CASRFRDRVLNEQFF.

The chain combines TRBV4-2 with TRBJ2-7; a possible D gene is TRBD1 (6 bases). Germline V gene lookup returns CDR1 LGHNA and CDR2 YNFKEQ. Trimming pared 1 base from V and 0 bases from J, leaving 13 bases between. CDR3 size: 16 residues. DNA for the CDR3: TGTGCCAGCAGCCAAGGTGGACAGAGGAGCTCCTACGAGCAGTACTTC. This translates into CASSQGGQRSSYEQYF.

V is TRBV5-8 and J is TRBJ1-2; D might be TRBD1 (5 bases). The CDR3 is 15 amino acids. The V end was cut by 0 bases, the J end by 0 bases, with 9 bases between. Germline CDR1 reads SGHTS; CDR2 reads YDEGEE. CDR3 nucleotide sequence: TGTGCCAGCAGCTTGGGGGCAGGGTCTAACTATGGCTACACCTTC. This sequence encodes CASSLGAGSNYGYTF.

The genes are TRBV7-7 and TRBJ2-1; weak D call: TRBD1 (6 bases). The CDR3 totals 13 residues. Germline V lookup: CDR1 SSHAT, CDR2 FNYEAQ (reference sequence). V was trimmed by 1 base and J by 8 bases, leaving 9 bases between them. The CDR3, as DNA: TGTGCCAGCAGCTTAGACCAGGGGTATGAGCAGTTCTTC. It encodes CASSLDQGYEQFF. Combining the CDR3 with reference TRBV7-7 and TRBJ2-1 gives the whole variable domain GAGVSQSPRYKVTKRGQDVTLRCDPISSHATLYWYQQALGQGPEFLTYFNYEAQPDKSGLPSDRFSAERPEGSISTLTIQRTEQRDSAMYRCASSLDQGYEQFFGPGTRLTVL.

The rearrangement joins TRBV9 to TRBJ2-7, with 7 bases matching TRBD2. V lost 0 bases to trimming and J lost 0 bases; unmatched junction nucleotides: 3. This CDR3 contains 15 residues. CDR1 SGDLS and CDR2 YYNGEE come from the germline V gene. Here the CDR3 DNA reads TGTGCCAGCAGCGTAGATGGCGGGGGCTCCTACGAGCAGTACTTC. This gives the protein CASSVDGGGSYEQYF.